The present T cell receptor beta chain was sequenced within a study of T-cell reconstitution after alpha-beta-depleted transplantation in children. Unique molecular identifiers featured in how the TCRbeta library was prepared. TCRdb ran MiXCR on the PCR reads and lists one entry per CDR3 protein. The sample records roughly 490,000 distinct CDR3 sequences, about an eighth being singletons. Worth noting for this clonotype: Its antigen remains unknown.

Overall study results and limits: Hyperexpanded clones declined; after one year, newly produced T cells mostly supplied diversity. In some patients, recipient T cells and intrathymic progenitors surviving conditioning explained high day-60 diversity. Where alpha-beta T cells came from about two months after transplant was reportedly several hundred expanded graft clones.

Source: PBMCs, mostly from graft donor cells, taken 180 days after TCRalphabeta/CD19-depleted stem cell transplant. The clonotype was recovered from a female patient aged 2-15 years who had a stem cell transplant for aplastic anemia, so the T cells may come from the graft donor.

This CDR3 is CASSPTRTSGSWSDTQYF. In nucleotides, the CDR3 is TGCGCCAGCAGCCCAACTCGGACTAGCGGAAGTTGGTCAGATACGCAGTATTTT. The chain links TRBV5-1 to TRBJ2-3, with 10 bases lining up with TRBD2. Germline V gives CDR1 SGHRS, CDR2 YFSETQ. The V and J ends lost 4 bases and 4 bases, in that order; junction bases with no gene match: 15. The CDR3 sequence is 18 residues long.